These T cell receptor beta chains were read from a single sample in a study of Ad26.COV2.S vaccination and SARS-CoV-2 variants. Libraries were prepared by immunoSEQ multiplex PCR; TCRdb keeps only in-frame clonotypes and omits some of them. The sample includes about 460,000 clones, approximately 90% of them seen just once. The source material was peripheral blood, sampled in a trial of Ad26.COV2.S vaccine versus placebo. The source is a person aged 18 to 65 who received the Ad26.COV2.S COVID-19 vaccine or a placebo. Each CDR3 is given without its conserved first and last residue.

v_call: TRBV4-3; j_call: TRBJ1-2; cdr3_aa: ASSQAVDGGRNYGYT
v_call: TRBV5-1; j_call: TRBJ2-1; cdr3_aa: ASSPGYGANNEQF
v_call: TRBV24-1; j_call: TRBJ2-2; cdr3_aa: ATSSPNTGELF
v_call: TRBV28; j_call: TRBJ2-7; cdr3_aa: ASRPQGKKGEQY
v_call: TRBV2; j_call: TRBJ1-4; cdr3_aa: ASSESTGRKEKLF
v_call: TRBV18; j_call: TRBJ1-1; cdr3_aa: ASSPIYSPLNTEAF
v_call: TRBV19; j_call: TRBJ2-3; cdr3_aa: ASSPQLVGEGTDTQY
v_call: TRBV4-1; j_call: TRBJ2-1; cdr3_aa: ASSQPSEKPGWQF
v_call: TRBV6-2/TRBV6-3; j_call: TRBJ2-3; cdr3_aa: ASSYREPTDTQY
v_call: TRBV23-1; j_call: TRBJ1-1; cdr3_aa: ASSQPTGGPTEAF
v_call: TRBV2; j_call: TRBJ1-2; cdr3_aa: ASISRNYGYT
v_call: TRBV9; j_call: TRBJ2-7; cdr3_aa: ASSARGDYEQY
v_call: TRBV18; j_call: TRBJ2-7; cdr3_aa: ASSPRGDLEQY
v_call: TRBV25-1; j_call: TRBJ1-1; cdr3_aa: ASMGGPGNTEAF
v_call: TRBV30; j_call: TRBJ2-7; cdr3_aa: AWSRDTAGEQY
v_call: TRBV19; j_call: TRBJ2-3; cdr3_aa: ASSPTPGDTQY
v_call: TRBV7-2; j_call: TRBJ2-5; cdr3_aa: ASSIRPRETQY
v_call: TRBV6-5; j_call: TRBJ1-4; cdr3_aa: ASSPQGVNEKLF
v_call: TRBV19; j_call: TRBJ1-5; cdr3_aa: ASSPWGQGNQPQH
v_call: TRBV11-2; j_call: TRBJ1-2; cdr3_aa: ASSFGTGREYGYT
v_call: TRBV7-2; j_call: TRBJ2-7; cdr3_aa: ASSLGQVKGEQY
v_call: TRBV24-1; j_call: TRBJ2-1; cdr3_aa: ATSDPSGSSYNEQF
v_call: TRBV5-4; j_call: TRBJ1-4; cdr3_aa: ASSSRDGREKLF
v_call: TRBV18; j_call: TRBJ1-2; cdr3_aa: ASSPRQGRDYGYT
v_call: TRBV27; j_call: TRBJ1-3; cdr3_aa: ASGRTGIPGNTIY
v_call: TRBV28; j_call: TRBJ1-1; cdr3_aa: ASSFTEGAF
v_call: TRBV4-1; j_call: TRBJ1-5; cdr3_aa: ASSQDREGAGQPQH
v_call: TRBV19; j_call: TRBJ1-2; cdr3_aa: ASSIVQGFGYT
v_call: TRBV18; j_call: TRBJ2-1; cdr3_aa: ASSPLIGVTNNEQF
v_call: TRBV29-1; j_call: TRBJ2-5; cdr3_aa: SASSGRQETQY
v_call: TRBV25-1; j_call: TRBJ1-2; cdr3_aa: ASRGGNYGYT
v_call: TRBV27; j_call: TRBJ1-3; cdr3_aa: ASSLNTRMISGNTIY
v_call: TRBV30; j_call: TRBJ1-3; cdr3_aa: AFEQGSGNTIY
v_call: TRBV7-9; j_call: TRBJ2-5; cdr3_aa: ASSLVGNREETQY
v_call: TRBV28; j_call: TRBJ1-1; cdr3_aa: ASSLNRAEAF
v_call: TRBV11-2; j_call: TRBJ1-3; cdr3_aa: ASSLDLDRISGNTIY
v_call: TRBV5-1; j_call: TRBJ1-1; cdr3_aa: ASSLQGADTEAF
v_call: TRBV25-1; j_call: TRBJ2-5; cdr3_aa: ASSETGTPLGETQY
v_call: TRBV6-1; j_call: TRBJ2-3; cdr3_aa: ASSESGGGADTQY
v_call: TRBV6-5; j_call: TRBJ1-2; cdr3_aa: ASSTTRSAYGYT
v_call: TRBV4-2; j_call: TRBJ1-4; cdr3_aa: ASSQVLGRGKGRNEKLF
v_call: TRBV24-1; j_call: TRBJ2-5; cdr3_aa: ATAAGGKETQY
v_call: TRBV4-3; j_call: TRBJ2-7; cdr3_aa: ASRAEINSYEQY
v_call: TRBV6-5; j_call: TRBJ2-5; cdr3_aa: ASTSGDSQQETQY
v_call: TRBV2; j_call: TRBJ2-2; cdr3_aa: ASRTGFGGELF
v_call: TRBV12-3/TRBV12-4; j_call: TRBJ1-2; cdr3_aa: ATRRTNYGYT
v_call: TRBV27; j_call: TRBJ2-6; cdr3_aa: ASGGVLSGANVLT
v_call: TRBV3-1/TRBV3-2; j_call: TRBJ2-1; cdr3_aa: ASSQAPGRRINEQF
v_call: TRBV3-1/TRBV3-2; j_call: TRBJ2-7; cdr3_aa: ASSFPGLPYEQY
v_call: TRBV5-6; j_call: TRBJ1-4; cdr3_aa: ASSLSGAGEKLF
v_call: TRBV9; j_call: TRBJ2-1; cdr3_aa: ASSGSGRTYNEQF
v_call: TRBV5-1; j_call: TRBJ2-1; cdr3_aa: ASSLVLSREALLDNEQF
v_call: TRBV20-1; j_call: TRBJ1-5; cdr3_aa: SASNSNQPQH
v_call: TRBV4-3; j_call: TRBJ2-2; cdr3_aa: ASSQEVVRELF